Shown below are 25 T cell receptor beta chains from a single sample sequenced in a study of regulatory T cells in long-lasting Graves disease. Specified time point: persistent/refractory GD, antithyroid drugs over 5 years with positive TRAb. Generation of the TCR library employed RNA extracted from PBMCs. Combining iRepertoire HTBI primers with Arm-PCR of CDR3 regions, the authors built TCR beta libraries. TCRdb ran MiXCR on the multiplex PCR reads and lists one entry per CDR3 protein. The sample lists around 460,000 distinct CDR3 sequences; 22% were seen once. The sequencing used peripheral blood mononuclear cells (PBMCs), collected when the disease was refractory, from a patient treated with antithyroid drugs. These receptors were obtained from a female donor with Graves disease.

The V call is TRBV4-3, the J call TRBJ2-7, with D uncertain. This CDR3 is built from 14 residues. Germline CDR1 LGHNA, CDR2 YSLEER. V was shortened by 1 base and J by 1 base, with 8 bases between the two germline ends. In DNA form, the CDR3 reads TGCGCCAGCAGCCAAGTAGGACGATCCTACGAGCAGTACTTC. As protein: CASSQVGRSYEQYF.

This clonotype was picked up many times. For the CDR3, the DNA is TGTGCCAGCAGTTCCCCCGGGGGAGGGGACTCCTATAATTCACCCCTCCACTTT. It yields the protein CASSSPGGGDSYNSPLHF. This sequence joins TRBV28 and TRBJ1-6, with a tentative D call TRBD1 (5 bases). The CDR3 runs 18 residues. Trimming pared 4 bases from V and 0 bases from J, leaving 16 bases between. CDR1 is MDHEN and CDR2 is SYDVKM in the germline V gene.

The chain couples TRBV20-1 to TRBJ2-2, with a weak D call TRBD2 (6 bases). The germline V gene encodes CDR1 DFQATT and CDR2 SNEGSKA (reference sequence). Trimming removed 0 bases from V and 4 bases from J, with 18 bases in between. CDR3 length equals 17 residues. The CDR3 bases are TGCAGTGCTAGAGATCTGTTCTGGCAGGAGGGCACCGGGGAGCTGTTTTTT. This sequence encodes CSARDLFWQEGTGELFF.

The chain joins TRBV29-1 to TRBJ1-3, with TRBD1 matching 7 bases. In germline, CDR1 is SQVTM, CDR2 ANQGSEA. V lost 8 bases, J lost 0 bases, and 7 bases stayed unmatched. This CDR3 has 14 amino acids. CDR3 sequence reads: CSPQTGPSGNTIYF. As DNA, the CDR3 is TGCAGCCCCCAGACAGGGCCCTCTGGAAACACCATATATTTT.

J is TRBJ1-2 and V is TRBV7-2; TRBD1 agrees at 8 bases. V lost 5 bases to trimming and J lost 2 bases; unmatched junction nucleotides: 19. This CDR3 region has 19 residues. Germline-derived CDR1 and CDR2 are SGHTA and FQGNSA. This chain's CDR3 is CASSPLAPRQGLINYGYTF. CDR3 sequence (DNA): TGTGCCAGCAGCCCCCTGGCCCCGAGACAGGGGCTCATAAACTATGGCTACACCTTC.

This sequence joins TRBV15 and TRBJ2-3; 9 bases fit TRBD2. CDR3 size: 15 residues. Germline lookup yields CDR1 LNHNV and CDR2 YYDKDF (reference sequence). Trimming at V came to 4 bases and at J to 1 base, leaving 3 bases not matched to a gene. CDR3 nucleotide sequence: TGTGCCACCAGCAAGCGGGAGGAGGGCACAGATACGCAGTATTTT. It is translated as CATSKREEGTDTQYF. Supplemented by reference TRBV15 and TRBJ2-3, the full variable domain reads DAMVIQNPRYQVTQFGKPVTLSCSQTLNHNVMYWYQQKSSQAPKLLFHYYDKDFNNEADTPDNFQSRRPNTSFCFLDIRSPGLGDTAMYLCATSKREEGTDTQYFGPGTRLTVL.

There are many counts of this clonotype. The chain joins TRBV28 to TRBJ2-6; D gene ambiguous. CDR3 length: 19 amino acids. The germline gives CDR1 MDHEN, CDR2 SYDVKM. The V gene lost 5 bases and the J gene lost 0 bases, with 20 bases spanning the gap. The CDR3 DNA reads as TGTGCCAGCAGTCCCAGGACGAGGCCTGGAGTCTCTGGGGCCAACGTCCTGACTTTC. This encodes CASSPRTRPGVSGANVLTF.

This clonotype has ten or more counts. Written as DNA, the CDR3 is TGTGCCAGCAGTCTAGCGGGGGGGCCGGGGGAGACCCAGTACTTC. Its translation is CASSLAGGPGETQYF. The chain employs TRBV6-1 and TRBJ2-5; 12 nucleotides line up with TRBD2. The junction had 6 bases not matched to a gene; V was cut back by 5 bases and J by 5 bases. Germline-derived CDR1 and CDR2 are MNHNS and SASEGT. The CDR3 runs to 15 residues.

The rearrangement joins TRBV27 to TRBJ2-7; 8 positions match TRBD1. V dropped 5 bases and J dropped 3; count of bases not matched to a gene: 6. The CDR3 loop spans 14 amino acids. Germline CDR1 and CDR2: MNHEY and SMNVEV (reference sequence). The CDR3 spells CASSVGTGGYEQYF. The CDR3 DNA sequence: TGTGCCAGCAGTGTAGGAACAGGGGGCTACGAGCAGTACTTC.

V usage is TRBV6-5 and J usage is TRBJ2-7, with a tentative D call TRBD1 (5 bases). CDR1 and CDR2 (germline): MNHEY, SVGAGI. This CDR3 is built from 13 residues. V lost 2 bases and J 5 bases, leaving 10 bases between the germline ends. As DNA, the CDR3 is TGTGCCAGCAGTTACGGGGCCAGCCACGAGCAGTACTTC. Translating gives CASSYGASHEQYF.

This clonotype came up many times. The genes are TRBV7-2 and TRBJ2-6, with D maybe TRBD1 (5 bases). The CDR3 covers 16 residues. The V gene's germline CDR1 is SGHTA and CDR2 FQGNSA. Trimming removed 2 bases from V and 0 bases from J, with 8 bases in between. CDR3 region: CASSLQGNSGANVLTF. CDR3 nucleotide sequence: TGTGCCAGCAGCTTACAGGGCAACTCTGGGGCCAACGTCCTGACTTTC.

This clonotype was seen at least ten times. The chain joins TRBV14 to TRBJ2-5; D is undetermined. With 4 bases removed from V and 5 bases from J, the gap between germline ends came to 11 bases. This CDR3 spans 13 amino acids. Germline values: CDR1 SGHDN, CDR2 FVKESK. The CDR3 sequence is CASSRVVWETQYF. The CDR3 DNA is TGTGCCAGCAGCCGGGTAGTATGGGAGACCCAGTACTTC.

This clonotype was seen once. The chain combines TRBV4-3 with TRBJ2-2; 7 positions agree with TRBD2. V trimming: 0 bases; J trimming: 0 bases; junction bases outside the gene matches: 1. The CDR3 has 16 amino acids. Germline V CDR1 and CDR2: LGHNA, YSLEER. Here the CDR3 reads CASSQDAGANTGELFF. The CDR3 DNA follows: TGCGCCAGCAGCCAAGACGCGGGAGCGAACACCGGGGAGCTGTTTTTT.

To note about this clonotype: This may be a read error, as it is one base from a much larger clone. The V call is TRBV11-2, the J call TRBJ2-5; D is uncertain. Germline CDR1 reads SGHAT; CDR2 reads FQNNGV. This CDR3 is 16 amino acids long. The V gene lost 5 bases and the J gene lost 2 bases, with 18 bases spanning the gap. CDR3 DNA sequence: TGTGCCAGCAGCCAATCGGGCTTCCTCGGTCAAGAGACCCAGTACTTC. As protein: CASSQSGFLGQETQYF.

The chain joins TRBV3-1 to TRBJ2-5; TRBD1 aligns across 8 bases. Germline lookup yields CDR1 LGHDT and CDR2 YNNKEL (reference sequence). CDR3 length equals 18 residues. J lost 5 bases, V lost 0 bases, and 14 bases had no gene match. CDR3: CASSQDPAGKQGVETQYF. The CDR3 bases are TGTGCCAGCAGCCAAGATCCGGCCGGGAAACAGGGGGTCGAGACCCAGTACTTC.

The chain combines TRBV4-2 with TRBJ2-7; TRBD2 might be the D (5 bases). V dropped 5 bases and J dropped 2 bases, with 10 bases sitting between them. The CDR3 loop spans 13 amino acids. Germline CDR1 is LGHNA and CDR2 is YNFKEQ. This chain's CDR3 is CASSSGITYEQYF. The CDR3 bases are TGTGCCAGCAGCTCGGGAATTACCTACGAGCAGTACTTC.

V and J are TRBV4-1 and TRBJ1-6; 7 positions agree with TRBD1. This CDR3 region has 17 residues. Germline V gene data show CDR1 as MGHRA and CDR2 as YSYEKL. With 1 base clipped from V and 7 bases from J, the junction kept 10 bases outside the gene matches. Written as DNA, the CDR3 is TGCGCCAGCAGCCAAGCTCTTCCAGGGGGAGACAATTCACCCCTCCACTTT. As protein: CASSQALPGGDNSPLHF.

This clonotype was detected ten times or more. The chain recombines TRBV28 with TRBJ1-5; D is perhaps TRBD1 (5 bases). Germline V CDR1 and CDR2: MDHEN, SYDVKM. V was cut by 8 bases and J by 6 bases, with 14 bases left in between. The CDR3 loop spans 13 amino acids. The CDR3 sequence: CASASGLGQPQHF. CDR3 in DNA: TGTGCCAGCGCGTCAGGGTTGGGTCAGCCCCAGCATTTT.

This chain joins TRBV27 and TRBJ1-2, with 10 nucleotides matching TRBD1. Germline V gives CDR1 MNHEY, CDR2 SMNVEV (reference sequence). The CDR3 is 14 residues long. V was pared by 10 bases and J by 4 bases, with 9 bases of the junction left unmatched. The CDR3 reads CATHGTGDVYGYTF. The CDR3 region has the DNA TGTGCCACCCACGGGACAGGGGACGTCTATGGCTACACCTTC.

This clonotype turned up a few times. The chain links TRBV6-1 to TRBJ2-1; 7 nucleotides match TRBD2. The CDR3 has 17 residues. CDR1 and CDR2 (germline): MNHNS, SASEGT. Trimming at V came to 5 bases and at J to 0 bases, leaving 10 bases not matched to a gene. The CDR3 here is CASSMTLSGTSYNEQFF. Here the CDR3 DNA reads TGTGCCAGCAGTATGACCCTGAGCGGGACCTCCTACAATGAGCAGTTCTTC.

The V gene is TRBV5-1, the J gene TRBJ1-1; D ambiguous. The CDR3 consists of 13 residues. The V end was cut by 0 bases, the J end by 1 base, with 4 bases between. Germline loops: CDR1 SGHRS, CDR2 YFSETQ. The CDR3: CASSLDENTEAFF. CDR3 DNA: TGCGCCAGCAGCTTGGATGAGAACACTGAAGCTTTCTTT.

This clonotype was counted a few times. Only one base separates this from a far larger clonotype, so it likely reflects a read error. Likely a read error: the CDR3 ends without its conserved phenylalanine or tryptophan. This chain connects TRBV28 to TRBJ2-5; D may correspond to TRBD1 or TRBD2 (5 bases each). This CDR3 is built from 13 residues. Per germline, CDR1 MDHEN and CDR2 SYDVKM. The ends were cut back, 5 bases at V and 1 base at J, with 8 bases in the middle. The DNA of the CDR3 is TGTGCCAGCAGTCCGGGGACCCAAGAGACCCAGTACCTC. It yields the protein CASSPGTQETQYL.

This clonotype has ten or more counts. An end of the junction does not agree with germline; a read error may underlie this. The genes are TRBV28 and TRBJ2-7, with 9 nucleotides matching TRBD2. Germline V lookup: CDR1 MDHEN, CDR2 SYDVKM. This CDR3 has 12 residues. The chain's CDR3 is CASSPTSRLAAF. CDR3 bases: TGTGCCAGCAGTCCCACTAGCCGACTAGCGGCATTC. The full variable domain, with the rest looked up from reference TRBV28 and TRBJ2-7, is DVKVTQSSRYLVKRTGEKVFLECVQDMDHENMFWYRQDPGLGLRLIYFSYDVKMKEKGDIPEGYSVSREKKERFSLILESASTNQTSMYLCASSPTSRLAAFGPGTRLTVT.

This clonotype appeared a few times. Germline and junction disagree at one end, which may indicate a read error. The chain carries TRBV6-2 or TRBV6-3 and TRBJ2-4; 7 bases match TRBD1. Germline-derived CDR1 and CDR2 are MNHEY and SVGEGT. The CDR3 extends over 21 amino acids. The CDR3 loop is CASSEILTGWSQRPAKSIQYF. In nucleotides, the CDR3 is TGTGCCAGCAGTGAAATCCTGACAGGGTGGTCGCAAAGACCGGCCAAAAGCATTCAGTACTTC.

There are a few counts of this clonotype. The chain recombines TRBV20-1 with TRBJ1-6; possibly TRBD1 for D (5 bases). V gave up 5 bases and J gave up 10 bases, with 18 bases separating them. Germline CDR1 and CDR2: DFQATT and SNEGSKA (reference sequence). This CDR3 region has 14 residues. CDR3 protein: CSAEPGGRFSPLHF. CDR3 sequence (DNA): TGCAGTGCTGAGCCGGGGGGAAGGTTCTCACCCCTCCACTTT.